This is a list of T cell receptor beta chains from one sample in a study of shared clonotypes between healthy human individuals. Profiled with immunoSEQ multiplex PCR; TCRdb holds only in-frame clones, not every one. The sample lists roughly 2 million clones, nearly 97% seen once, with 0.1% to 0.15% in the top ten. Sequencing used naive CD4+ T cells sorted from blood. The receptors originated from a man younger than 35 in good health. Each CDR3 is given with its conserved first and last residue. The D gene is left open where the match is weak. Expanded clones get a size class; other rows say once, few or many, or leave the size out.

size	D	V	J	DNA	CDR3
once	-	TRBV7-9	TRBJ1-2	TGTGCCAGCACCCCGGCCGAGACTTATGGCTACACCTTC	CASTPAETYGYTF
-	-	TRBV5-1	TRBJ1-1	TGCGCCAGCAGCTTGTCCGTGGACAGACCGAACACTGAAGCTTTCTTT	CASSLSVDRPNTEAFF
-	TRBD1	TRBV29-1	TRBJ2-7	TGCAGCGTCGCACAGTCGCCGGGACAGGGGGGGTACGAGCAGTACTTC	CSVAQSPGQGGYEQYF
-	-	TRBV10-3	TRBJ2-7	TGTGCCATCAGTGACTCCGACAGGACCTACGAGCAGTACTTC	CAISDSDRTYEQYF
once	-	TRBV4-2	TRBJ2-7	TGTGCCAGCAGCCAGGACTACAGGGGACGGAGGTACGAGCAGTACTTC	CASSQDYRGRRYEQYF
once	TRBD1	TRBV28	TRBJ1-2	TGTGCCAGCAGCTCTGGACAGGGAGGGGATGGCTACACCTTC	CASSSGQGGDGYTF
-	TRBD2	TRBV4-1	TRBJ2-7	TGCGCCAGCAGCCAAGGGCGACTAGCGGGAGCGGTCGGCGTCGAGCAGTACTTC	CASSQGRLAGAVGVEQYF
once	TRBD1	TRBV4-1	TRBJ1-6	TGCGCCAGCAGAAGGGTCGGGACAGCCAATTCACCCCTCCACTTT	CASRRVGTANSPLHF
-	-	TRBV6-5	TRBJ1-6	TGTGCCAGCAGTTCTAAGGCAGGGAGTTCACCCCTCCACTTT	CASSSKAGSSPLHF
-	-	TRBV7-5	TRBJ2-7	TGTGCCAGAAGCCTTGAAACAGGGGGCCTAATCTATTCCCACTCCTACGAGCAGTACTTC	CARSLETGGLIYSHSYEQYF
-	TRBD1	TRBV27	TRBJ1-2	TGTGCCAGCAGTTTCGGCAGGGGGAACTATGGCTACACCTTC	CASSFGRGNYGYTF
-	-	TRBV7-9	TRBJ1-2	TGTGCCAGCAGCCCGGCAGGGGATTGGTATGGCTACACCTTC	CASSPAGDWYGYTF
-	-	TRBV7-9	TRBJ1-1	TGTGCCAGCAGCACGCCGCAGGACAGAAGGAACACTGAAGCTTTCTTT	CASSTPQDRRNTEAFF
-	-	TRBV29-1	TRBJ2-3	TGCAGCGTTCACTCTCGGACAGCCACAGATACGCAGTATTTT	CSVHSRTATDTQYF
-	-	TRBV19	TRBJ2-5	TGTGCCAGTAGTATAGAAGCCTTCCAAGAGACCCAGTACTTC	CASSIEAFQETQYF
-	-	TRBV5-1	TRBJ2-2	TGCGCCAGCAGCTTGGCCCCGGCCTCAAGCGGGGAGCTGTTTTTT	CASSLAPASSGELFF
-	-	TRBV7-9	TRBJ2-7	TGTGCCAGCAGCAACCCCGACGGGGCCTACGAGCAGTACTTC	CASSNPDGAYEQYF
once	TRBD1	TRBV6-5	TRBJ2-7	TGTGCCAGCACCCAAAGGGGGACAGGGTATACCGAGCAGTACTTC	CASTQRGTGYTEQYF
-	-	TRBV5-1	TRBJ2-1	TGCGCCAGCAGCAAGGACGAGGCAGTCGATGAGCAGTTCTTC	CASSKDEAVDEQFF
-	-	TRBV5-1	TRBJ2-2	TGCGCCAGCAGCCCGGGACTGAGCACCGGGGAGCTGTTTTTT	CASSPGLSTGELFF
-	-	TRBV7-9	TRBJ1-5	TGTGCCAGCAGCTTCGGCCAGGGAAACAATCAGCCCCAGCATTTT	CASSFGQGNNQPQHF
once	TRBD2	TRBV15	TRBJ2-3	TGTGCCACCAGCAGAGATCCGGCAGCGGGAGGGGCCCAGTATTTT	CATSRDPAAGGAQYF
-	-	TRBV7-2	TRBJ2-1	TGTGCCAGCAGCTTGGCCGGGACTTTCTACAATGAGCAGTTCTTC	CASSLAGTFYNEQFF
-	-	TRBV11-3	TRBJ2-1	TGTGCCAGCAGCTCTGCCGCCCGGCCCCCATATGATGAGCAGTTCTTC	CASSSAARPPYDEQFF
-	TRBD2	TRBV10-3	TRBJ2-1	TGTGCCATCAGTGAAGGGACTAGGACTGACAATGAGCAGTTCTTC	CAISEGTRTDNEQFF
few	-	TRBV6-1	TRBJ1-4	TGTGCCAGCAGTGATGTAAGGGTTAATGAAAAACTGTTTTTT	CASSDVRVNEKLFF
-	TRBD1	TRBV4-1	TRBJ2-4	TGCGCCAGCAGCCAAGGGTTGAAGGGGGCAGAGTCAAAAAACATTCAGTACTTC	CASSQGLKGAESKNIQYF
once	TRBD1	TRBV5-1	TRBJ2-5	TGCGCCAGCACCCCAGGACAGGGCGGAGAGACCCAGTACTTC	CASTPGQGGETQYF
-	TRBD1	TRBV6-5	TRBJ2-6	TGTGCCAGCAGTTACCGACAGGGAAGTGGGGCCAACGTCCTGACTTTC	CASSYRQGSGANVLTF